This T cell receptor (beta chain) was identified in a study of blood T cell repertoires in COVID-19. The wider study: T cells, B-cell-depleted T cells, or PBMCs supplied cDNA or gDNA.

Per germline, CDR1 MNHEY and CDR2 SMNVEV (reference sequence). The V end was cut by 4 bases, the J end by 5 bases, with 18 bases between. The length of the CDR3 is 16 residues. Using immunoSEQ multiplex PCR, the repertoire was profiled, and TCRdb retains in-frame clones only, with some absent. The sample records roughly 42,000 clones, almost 90% being singletons. The gene calls are TRBV27 and TRBJ1-5; D not certain. The sequence derives from a man aged 50 or older with active COVID-19. The specimen was peripheral blood. The CDR3 DNA sequence: TGTGCCAGCAGTTCTACCGGGAACCGGGGAGATCAGCCCCAGCATTTT. The encoded protein is CASSSTGNRGDQPQHF.